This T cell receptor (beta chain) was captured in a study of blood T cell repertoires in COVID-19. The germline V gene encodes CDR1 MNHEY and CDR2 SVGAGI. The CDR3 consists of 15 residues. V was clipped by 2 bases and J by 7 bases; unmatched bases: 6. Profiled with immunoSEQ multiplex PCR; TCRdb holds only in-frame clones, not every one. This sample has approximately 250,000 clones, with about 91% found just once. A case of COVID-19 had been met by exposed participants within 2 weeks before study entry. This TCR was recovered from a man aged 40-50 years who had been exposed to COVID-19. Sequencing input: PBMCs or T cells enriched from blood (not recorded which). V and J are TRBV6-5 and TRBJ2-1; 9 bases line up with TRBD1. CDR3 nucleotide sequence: TGTGCCAGCAGTTACACACAGGGGGCGGGGAATGAGCAGTTCTTC. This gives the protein CASSYTQGAGNEQFF.